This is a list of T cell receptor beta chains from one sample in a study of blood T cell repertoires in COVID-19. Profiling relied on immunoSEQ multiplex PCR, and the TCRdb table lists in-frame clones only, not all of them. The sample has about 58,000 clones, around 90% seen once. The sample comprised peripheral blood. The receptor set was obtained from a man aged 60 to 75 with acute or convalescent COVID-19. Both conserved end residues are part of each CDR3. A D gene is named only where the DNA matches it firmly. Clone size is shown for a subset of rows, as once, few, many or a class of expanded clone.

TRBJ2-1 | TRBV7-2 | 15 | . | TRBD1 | CASQERQGSYNEQFF
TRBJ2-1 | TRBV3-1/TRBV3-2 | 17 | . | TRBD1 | CASSPRDSAQSYNEQFF
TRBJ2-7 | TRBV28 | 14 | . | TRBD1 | CASYRQGATYEQYF
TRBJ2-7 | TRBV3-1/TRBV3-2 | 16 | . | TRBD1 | CASSQDFRTGGDEQYF
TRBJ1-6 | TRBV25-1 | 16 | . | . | CASTSGGSSYNSPLHF
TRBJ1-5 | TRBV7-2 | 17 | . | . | CASSLVLGGSSNQPQHF
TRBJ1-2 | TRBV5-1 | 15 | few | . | CASSLAGDLGDGYTF
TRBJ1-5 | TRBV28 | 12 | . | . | CASSAEPMAQHF
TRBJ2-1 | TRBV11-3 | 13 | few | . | CASSGGASDEQFF
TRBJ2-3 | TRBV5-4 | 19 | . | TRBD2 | CASSLSLAVPTPNTDTQYF
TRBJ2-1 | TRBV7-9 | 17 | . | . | CASSLVTGTADNNEQFF
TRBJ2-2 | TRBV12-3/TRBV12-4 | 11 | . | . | CASSFSGELFF
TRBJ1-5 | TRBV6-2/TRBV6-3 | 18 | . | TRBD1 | CASSYSMGQFRAYQPQHF
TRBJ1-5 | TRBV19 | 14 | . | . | CASSKTHSNQPQHF
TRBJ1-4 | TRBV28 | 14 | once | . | CASSSPDRREKLFF
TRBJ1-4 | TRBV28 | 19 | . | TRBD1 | CASSLSYRDRVFTNEKLFF
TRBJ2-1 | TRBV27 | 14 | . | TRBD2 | CASNTRLAGSEQFF
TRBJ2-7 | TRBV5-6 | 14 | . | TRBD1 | CASSKPTGLIEQYF
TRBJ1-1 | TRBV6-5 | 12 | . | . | CASSTRGAEAFF
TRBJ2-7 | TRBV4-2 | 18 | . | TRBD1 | CASSQEVPRTGTFYEQYF
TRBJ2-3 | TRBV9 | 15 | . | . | CASSPRFDGRDTQYF
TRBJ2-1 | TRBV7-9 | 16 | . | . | CASSPGGGQGYNEQFF
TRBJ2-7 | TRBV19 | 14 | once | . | CASSITRDNYEQYF
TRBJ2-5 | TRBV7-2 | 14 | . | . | CASRVGGNQETQYF
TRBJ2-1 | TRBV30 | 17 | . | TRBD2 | CAWSKLTSGFSYNEQFF
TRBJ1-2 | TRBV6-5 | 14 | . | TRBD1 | CASTAQGAGYGYTF
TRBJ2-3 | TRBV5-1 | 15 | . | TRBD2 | CASSPLAGVPDTQYF
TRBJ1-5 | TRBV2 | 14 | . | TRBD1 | CASLKGARGQPQHF
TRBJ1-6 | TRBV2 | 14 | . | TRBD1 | CASSDTGVGSPLHF
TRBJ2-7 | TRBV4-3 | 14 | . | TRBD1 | CASSLGQNSYEQYF
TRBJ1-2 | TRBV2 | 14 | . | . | CASSKQGLNYGYTF
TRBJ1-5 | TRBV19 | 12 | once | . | CASSIIRGPQHF
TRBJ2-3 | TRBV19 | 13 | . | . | CASSGARVDTQYF
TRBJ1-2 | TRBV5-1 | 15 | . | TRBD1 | CASSLGTGGTYGYTF
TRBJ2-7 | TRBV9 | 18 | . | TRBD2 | CASSVTPSGTQPSYEQYF
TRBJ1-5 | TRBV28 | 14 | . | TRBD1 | CATLPGQANQPQHF
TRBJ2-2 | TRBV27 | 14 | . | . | CASSYTVFTGELFF
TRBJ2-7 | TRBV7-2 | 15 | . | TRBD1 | CASSSAGTGRYEQYF
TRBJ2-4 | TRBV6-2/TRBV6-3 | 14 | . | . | CASSSGVVKNIQYF
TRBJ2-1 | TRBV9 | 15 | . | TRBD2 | CASSPWTSGSNEQFF
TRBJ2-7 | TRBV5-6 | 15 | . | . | CASSFLRRPSYEQYF
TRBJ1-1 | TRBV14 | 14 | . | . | CASSRTTENTEAFF
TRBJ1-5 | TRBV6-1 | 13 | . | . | CASSEEGGQPQHF
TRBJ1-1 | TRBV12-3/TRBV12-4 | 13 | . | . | CASSRDTYTEAFF
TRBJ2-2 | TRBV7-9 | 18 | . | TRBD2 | CASSLATPGLAGSGELFF
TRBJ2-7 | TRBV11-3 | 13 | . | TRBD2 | CASRGGSRYEQYF
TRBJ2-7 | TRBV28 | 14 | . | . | CASSPHRGRNEQYF
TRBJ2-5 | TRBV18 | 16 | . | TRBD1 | CASSPLLGQGGETQYF